Following are 21 T cell receptor beta chains from one sample sequenced in a study of T cells in Graves' hyperthyroidism and ophthalmopathy. The source material, RNA transcripts, was used to amplify TCR beta CDR3 regions. The TCR CDR3 first-round RT-PCR relied on the HTBI primer set. TCRdb ran MiXCR on the multiplex PCR reads and lists one entry per CDR3 protein. The sample contains around 760,000 distinct CDR3 sequences, about 35% of which appear only once. What was sequenced was blood. The source is a woman between 40 and 50 years old with Graves' hyperthyroidism.

The V and J genes are TRBV7-9 and TRBJ1-1, with D possibly matching TRBD1 (5 bases). This CDR3 spans 16 amino acids. V was pared by 5 bases and J by 1 base, with 17 bases between. Germline-derived CDR1 and CDR2 are SEHNR and FQNEAQ (reference sequence). CDR3 amino acids: CASSQGAARGNTEAFF. CDR3 coding DNA: TGTGCCAGCAGCCAAGGGGCGGCGCGGGGGAACACTGAAGCTTTCTTT.

In this sample, this clonotype turned up many times. V gene TRBV14 combines with J gene TRBJ2-5; D gene unclear. Germline V gene sequence: CDR1 SGHDN, CDR2 FVKESK. CDR3 length: 14 amino acids. Trimming stripped 1 base from V and 5 bases from J, with 11 bases between. The CDR3 nucleotides read TGTGCCAGCAGCCAAGTCGACTTATCTGAGACCCAGTACTTC. Its protein product is CASSQVDLSETQYF.

This clonotype showed up just a few times. Germline is not matched at one junction end, which may reflect a read error. The V call is TRBV11-2, the J call TRBJ1-1, with D perhaps matching TRBD1 (5 bases). Germline assignment: CDR1 SGHAT and CDR2 FQNNGV. This CDR3 comprises 12 residues. CDR3 protein: CVSSPNQGLAFF. The CDR3 DNA reads TGTGTCAGCAGCCCGAACCAGGGTCTGGCTTTCTTT.

V and J are TRBV24-1 and TRBJ1-5; D may be TRBD1 (5 bases). Trimming shortened V by 2 bases and J by 2 bases, and 15 bases separated the two germline ends. CDR3 length: 17 residues. Looked up from germline, CDR1 is KGHDR and CDR2 is SFDVKD. The CDR3 protein is CATSDSGRVGGNQPQHF. CDR3 DNA sequence: TGTGCCACCAGTGATTCCGGCAGGGTTGGGGGCAATCAGCCCCAGCATTTT.

In this sample, this clonotype turned up once. The rearrangement joins TRBV29-1 to TRBJ2-6; the D gene is possibly TRBD1 (5 bases). V dropped 7 bases and J dropped 4 bases, with 8 bases sitting between them. Germline V CDR1 and CDR2: SQVTM, ANQGSEA. This CDR3 spans 12 amino acids. In DNA, the CDR3 is TGCAGCGCTAGACAGGGGGCCAACGTCCTGACTTTC. Translating gives CSARQGANVLTF.

This clonotype was observed many times. The chain carries TRBV9 and TRBJ1-2, with 8 bases matching TRBD1. V was pared by 4 bases and J by 4 bases, with 9 bases of the junction left unmatched. This CDR3 has 15 residues. Looked up from germline, CDR1 is SGDLS and CDR2 is YYNGEE. CDR3 amino acids: CASSFRDRPLYGYTF. Here the CDR3 DNA reads TGTGCCAGCAGCTTCAGGGACAGGCCCCTCTATGGCTACACCTTC.

Ten or more counts support this clonotype. V is TRBV15 and J is TRBJ2-7, with 7 bases lining up with TRBD2. This CDR3 has 17 amino acids. The germline CDR1 and CDR2 sequences are LNHNV and YYDKDF (reference sequence). After removal of 2 bases from V and 0 bases from J, the junction contained 10 bases not matched to a gene. CDR3 DNA sequence: TGTGCCACCAGCAGACGGATGCTAGCGGTAACCTCCTACGAGCAGTACTTC. Amino acids: CATSRRMLAVTSYEQYF.

This clonotype has only a few counts. A single base separates this from a much larger clone, so it may be a read error. The missing conserved phenylalanine or tryptophan at the end of this CDR3 makes a read error likely. This rearrangement joins TRBV6-5 to TRBJ1-1, with D unclear. The germline gives CDR1 MNHEY, CDR2 SVGAGI. V lost 4 bases and J lost 7, with 7 bases in between. This CDR3 contains 11 residues. The CDR3 nucleotides read TGTGCCAGCAGTTTCGGCCTTGAAGCTTTCCTT. This gives the protein CASSFGLEAFL.

With regard to this clonotype: The junction departs from the called germline gene at one end, perhaps through a read error. This chain uses TRBV24-1 with TRBJ2-5; no definite D call. There are 14 residues in the CDR3. CDR1 is KGHDR and CDR2 is SFDVKD in the germline V gene. DNA for the CDR3: TGTGCCATCAGTGAGTCTGCGCCCGGAGAGACCCAGTACTTC. It codes for CAISESAPGETQYF.

This clonotype was seen repeatedly, ten times or more. The CDR3: CASSQTGRETQYF. The CDR3 region has the DNA TGCGCCAGCAGCCAGACAGGGCGGGAGACCCAGTACTTC. The chain joins TRBV4-3 to TRBJ2-5, with TRBD1 matching over 7 bases. Germline V gives CDR1 LGHNA, CDR2 YSLEER. J lost 5 bases, V lost 3 bases, and 3 bases had no gene match. CDR3 length equals 13 residues.

The CDR3 DNA reads TGTGCCAGCAGTCACGGGGTCGGCGAGCAGTACTTC. This sequence encodes CASSHGVGEQYF. The chain links TRBV7-9 to TRBJ2-7; the D gene is possibly TRBD2 (5 bases). The CDR3 is 12 amino acids. Trimming took 6 bases from V and 6 from J, leaving 12 bases between them. Germline loops: CDR1 SEHNR, CDR2 FQNEAQ (reference sequence).

The CDR3 loop reads CASSWTSSSSTDTQYF. Here the CDR3 DNA reads TGCGCCAGCAGCTGGACTAGCTCCTCTAGCACAGATACGCAGTATTTT. The V call is TRBV5-1, the J call TRBJ2-3; 8 nucleotides line up with TRBD2. Germline V gives CDR1 SGHRS, CDR2 YFSETQ. Unmatched junction bases numbered 6, after V lost 3 bases and J lost 0 bases. CDR3 length: 16 amino acids. The variable domain in full, completed from reference TRBV5-1 and TRBJ2-3, reads KAGVTQTPRYLIKTRGQQVTLSCSPISGHRSVSWYQQTPGQGLQFLFEYFSETQRNKGNFPGRFSGRQFSNSRSEMNVSTLELGDSALYLCASSWTSSSSTDTQYFGPGTRLTVL.

Points on this clonotype: One end of the junction does not line up with germline, which may come from a read error. This chain joins TRBV9 and TRBJ2-2, with 8 nucleotides matching TRBD1. In germline, CDR1 is SGDLS, CDR2 YYNGEE. CDR3 size: 15 residues. The CDR3 region is CASSSRTGTTGELFF. The CDR3, as DNA: TGCGCCAGCAGCTCCCGGACAGGGACCACCGGGGAGCTGTTTTTT. The variable domain in full, completed from reference TRBV9 and TRBJ2-2, reads DSGVTQTPKHLITATGQRVTLRCSPRSGDLSVYWYQQSLDQGLQFLIQYYNGEERAKGNILERFSAQQFPDLHSELNLSSLELGDSALYFCASSSRTGTTGELFFGEGSRLTVL.

The genes are TRBV5-6 and TRBJ2-1; TRBD1 might be the D (6 bases). V lost 5 bases, J lost 0 bases, and 12 bases lay in between. The CDR3 loop spans 15 amino acids. The germline gives CDR1 SGHDT, CDR2 YYEEEE. This chain's CDR3 is CASSPGQSSYNEQFF. CDR3 sequence (DNA): TGTGCCAGCAGTCCCGGACAGAGCTCCTACAATGAGCAGTTCTTC.

The gene calls are TRBV7-2 and TRBJ1-1, with TRBD1 matching 10 bases. This CDR3 has 17 residues. From germline, CDR1 is SGHTA and CDR2 FQGNSA. V lost 0 bases, J lost 11 bases, and 15 bases stayed unmatched. The CDR3 loop reads CASSLAASGQGGIRAFF. For the CDR3, the DNA is TGTGCCAGCAGCTTAGCAGCGTCCGGACAGGGGGGAATTAGGGCTTTCTTT.

This chain uses TRBV5-8 with TRBJ2-5, with 8 bases fitting TRBD2. There are 15 residues in the CDR3. Germline V CDR1 and CDR2: SGHTS, YDEGEE. Losses at the gene ends were 2 bases for V and 2 bases for J; bases not matched to a gene: 5. The CDR3 sequence: CASSLAGDLQETQYF. CDR3 nucleotides: TGTGCCAGCAGCTTAGCGGGAGATTTGCAAGAGACCCAGTACTTC.

The chain carries TRBV5-1 and TRBJ2-1, with TRBD2 identical over 16 bases. The V gene end was trimmed by 4 bases and the J gene end by 8 bases; junction bases not matched to a gene: 6. This CDR3 has 16 residues. Germline-derived CDR1 and CDR2 are SGHRS and YFSETQ. The CDR3 region is CASSAGLAGGHDEQFF. The CDR3 bases are TGCGCCAGCAGCGCGGGACTAGCGGGAGGGCACGATGAGCAGTTCTTC. The full variable domain, with the rest looked up from reference TRBV5-1 and TRBJ2-1, is KAGVTQTPRYLIKTRGQQVTLSCSPISGHRSVSWYQQTPGQGLQFLFEYFSETQRNKGNFPGRFSGRQFSNSRSEMNVSTLELGDSALYLCASSAGLAGGHDEQFFGPGTRLTVL.

This clonotype came up many times. V is TRBV9 and J is TRBJ2-7, with 8 bases that match TRBD1. V was pared by 0 bases and J by 6 bases, with 5 bases of the junction left unmatched. This CDR3 has 14 residues. CDR1 is SGDLS and CDR2 is YYNGEE in the germline V gene. CDR3 sequence: CASSVGGQGAEQYF. DNA of the CDR3: TGTGCCAGCAGCGTAGGTGGGCAGGGGGCCGAGCAGTACTTC.

The rearrangement links TRBV12-3 or TRBV12-4 to TRBJ1-5; possibly TRBD1 for D (5 bases). This CDR3 region has 15 residues. V was clipped by 3 bases and J by 3 bases, with 12 bases between them. The CDR3 region is CASSFSATDNQPQHF. The CDR3 nucleotides are TGTGCCAGCAGTTTCTCCGCGACAGACAATCAGCCCCAGCATTTT.

This clonotype has a handful of counts. This chain joins TRBV12-3 or TRBV12-4 and TRBJ2-7; D not certain. The CDR3 has 13 residues. V lost 3 bases and J lost 4, with 10 bases in between. CDR3 sequence reads: CASSFHRAYEQYF. The CDR3 nucleotides read TGTGCCAGCAGTTTTCACCGCGCGTACGAGCAGTACTTC.

Comment on this clonotype: This CDR3 fails to terminate in the conserved phenylalanine or tryptophan, so it likely reflects a read error. The rearrangement links TRBV12-3 or TRBV12-4 to TRBJ2-2; unclear D gene. V was shortened by 5 bases and J by 5 bases, with 6 bases between the two germline ends. The CDR3 is 12 residues long. CDR3 nucleotides: TGTGCCAGCAGTCCGTATACCGGGGAGCTGTTTTCT. Translation gives CASSPYTGELFS.